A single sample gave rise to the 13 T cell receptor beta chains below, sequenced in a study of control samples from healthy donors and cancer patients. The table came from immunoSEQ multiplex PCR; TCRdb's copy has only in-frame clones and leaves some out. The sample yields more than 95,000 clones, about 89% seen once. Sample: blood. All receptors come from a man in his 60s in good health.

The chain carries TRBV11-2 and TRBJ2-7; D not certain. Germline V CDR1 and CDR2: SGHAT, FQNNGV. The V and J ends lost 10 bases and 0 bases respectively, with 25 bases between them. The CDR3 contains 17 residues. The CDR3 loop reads CATQIVTRSPSSYEQYF. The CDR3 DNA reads TGTGCCACCCAAATTGTTACTCGGTCCCCGAGCTCCTACGAGCAGTACTTC.

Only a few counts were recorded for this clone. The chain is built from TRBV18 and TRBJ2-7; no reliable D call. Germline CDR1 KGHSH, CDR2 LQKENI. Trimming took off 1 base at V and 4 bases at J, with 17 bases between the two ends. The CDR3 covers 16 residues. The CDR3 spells CASSPRSAGNNYEQYF. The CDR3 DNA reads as TGTGCCAGCTCACCACGTTCGGCAGGAAATAATTACGAGCAGTACTTC.

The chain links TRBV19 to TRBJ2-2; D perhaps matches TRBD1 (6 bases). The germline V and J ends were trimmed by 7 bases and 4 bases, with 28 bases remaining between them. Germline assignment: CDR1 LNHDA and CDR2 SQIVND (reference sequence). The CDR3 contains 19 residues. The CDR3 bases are TGTGCCAGTACCCGGGCGCTGGGGACATCCTATTTCGGCACCGGGGAGCTGTTTTTT. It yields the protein CASTRALGTSYFGTGELFF.

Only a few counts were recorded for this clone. The CDR3 reads CASTDTGTEAFF. DNA for the CDR3: TGCGCCAGCACGGACACTGGTACTGAAGCTTTCTTT. The chain combines TRBV5-1 with TRBJ1-1; possible D gene TRBD1, 5 bases. V dropped 6 bases and J dropped 5 bases, with 11 bases sitting between them. The CDR3 has 12 amino acids. Germline loops: CDR1 SGHRS, CDR2 YFSETQ.

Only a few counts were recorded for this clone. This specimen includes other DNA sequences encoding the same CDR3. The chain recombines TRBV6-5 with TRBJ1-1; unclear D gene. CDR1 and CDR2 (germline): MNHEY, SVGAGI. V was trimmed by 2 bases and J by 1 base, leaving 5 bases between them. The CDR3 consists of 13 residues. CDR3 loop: CASSYAANTEAFF. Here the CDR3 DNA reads TGTGCCAGCAGTTACGCCGCGAACACTGAAGCTTTCTTT.

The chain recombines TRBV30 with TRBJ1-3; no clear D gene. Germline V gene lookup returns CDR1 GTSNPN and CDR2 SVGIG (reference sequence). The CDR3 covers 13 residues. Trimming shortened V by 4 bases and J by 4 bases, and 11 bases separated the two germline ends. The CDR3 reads CAWKLVGGNTIYF. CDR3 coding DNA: TGTGCCTGGAAACTGGTAGGGGGAAACACCATATATTTT.

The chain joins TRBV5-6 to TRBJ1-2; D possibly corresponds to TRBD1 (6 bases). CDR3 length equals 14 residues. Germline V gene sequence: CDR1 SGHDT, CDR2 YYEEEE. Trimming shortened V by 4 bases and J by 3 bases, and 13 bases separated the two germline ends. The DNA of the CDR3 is TGTGCCAGCAGCCTTTTGGGGGCGGACTATGGCTACACCTTC. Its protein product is CASSLLGADYGYTF.

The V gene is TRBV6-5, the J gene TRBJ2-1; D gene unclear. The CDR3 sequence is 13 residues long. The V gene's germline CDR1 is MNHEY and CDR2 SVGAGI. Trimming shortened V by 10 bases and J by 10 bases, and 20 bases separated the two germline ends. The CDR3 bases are TGTGCCACCCTACCCCGACTGCTGACCGAGCAGTTCTTC. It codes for CATLPRLLTEQFF.

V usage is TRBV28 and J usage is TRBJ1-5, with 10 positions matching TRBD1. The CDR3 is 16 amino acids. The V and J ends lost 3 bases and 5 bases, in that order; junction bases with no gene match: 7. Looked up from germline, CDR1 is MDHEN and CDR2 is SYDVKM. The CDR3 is CASSFGTGASDQPQHF. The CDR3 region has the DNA TGTGCCAGCAGTTTTGGGACAGGGGCAAGCGATCAGCCCCAGCATTTT. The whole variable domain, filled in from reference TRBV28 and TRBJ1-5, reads DVKVTQSSRYLVKRTGEKVFLECVQDMDHENMFWYRQDPGLGLRLIYFSYDVKMKEKGDIPEGYSVSREKKERFSLILESASTNQTSMYLCASSFGTGASDQPQHFGDGTRLSIL.

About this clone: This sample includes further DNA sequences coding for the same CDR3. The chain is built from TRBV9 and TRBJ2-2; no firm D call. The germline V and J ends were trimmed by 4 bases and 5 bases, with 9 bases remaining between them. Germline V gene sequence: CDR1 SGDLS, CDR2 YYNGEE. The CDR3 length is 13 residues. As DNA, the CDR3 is TGTGCCAGCAGCACACAACAGACCGGGGAGCTGTTTTTT. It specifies CASSTQQTGELFF.

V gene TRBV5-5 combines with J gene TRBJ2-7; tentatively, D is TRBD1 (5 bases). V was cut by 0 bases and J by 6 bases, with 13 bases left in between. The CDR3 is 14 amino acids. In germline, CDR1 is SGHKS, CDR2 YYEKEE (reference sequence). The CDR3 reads CASSLGRVSPEQYF. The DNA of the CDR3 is TGTGCCAGCAGCTTGGGCAGGGTATCACCCGAGCAGTACTTC.

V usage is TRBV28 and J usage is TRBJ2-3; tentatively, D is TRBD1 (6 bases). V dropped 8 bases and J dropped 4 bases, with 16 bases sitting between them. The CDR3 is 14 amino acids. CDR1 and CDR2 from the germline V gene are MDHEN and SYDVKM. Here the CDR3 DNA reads TGTGCCAGCTCTCAGTCGGACAGCGCAGATACGCAGTATTTT. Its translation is CASSQSDSADTQYF.

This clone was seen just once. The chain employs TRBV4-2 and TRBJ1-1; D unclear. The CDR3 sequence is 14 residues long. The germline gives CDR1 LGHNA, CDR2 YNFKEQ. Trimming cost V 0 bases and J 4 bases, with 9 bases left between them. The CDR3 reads CASSQDTLRTEAFF. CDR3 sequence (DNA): TGTGCCAGCAGCCAAGATACCCTGCGCACTGAAGCTTTCTTT.